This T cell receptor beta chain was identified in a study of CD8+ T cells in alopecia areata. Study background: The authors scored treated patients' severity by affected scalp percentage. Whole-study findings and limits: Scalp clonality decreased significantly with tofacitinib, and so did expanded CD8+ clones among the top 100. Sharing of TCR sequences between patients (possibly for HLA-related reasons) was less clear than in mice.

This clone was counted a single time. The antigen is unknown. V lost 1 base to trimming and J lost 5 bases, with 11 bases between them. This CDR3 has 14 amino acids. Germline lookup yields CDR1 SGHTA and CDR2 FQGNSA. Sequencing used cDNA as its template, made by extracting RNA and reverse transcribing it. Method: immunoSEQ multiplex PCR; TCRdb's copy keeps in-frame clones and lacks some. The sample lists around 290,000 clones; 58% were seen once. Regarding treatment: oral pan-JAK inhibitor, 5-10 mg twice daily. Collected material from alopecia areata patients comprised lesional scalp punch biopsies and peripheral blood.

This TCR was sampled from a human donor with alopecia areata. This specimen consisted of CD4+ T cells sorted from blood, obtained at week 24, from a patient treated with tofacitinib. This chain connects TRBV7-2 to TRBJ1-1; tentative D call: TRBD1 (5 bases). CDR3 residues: CASSLVREGTEAFF. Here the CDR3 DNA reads TGTGCCAGCAGCTTAGTCAGGGAGGGGACTGAAGCTTTCTTT.